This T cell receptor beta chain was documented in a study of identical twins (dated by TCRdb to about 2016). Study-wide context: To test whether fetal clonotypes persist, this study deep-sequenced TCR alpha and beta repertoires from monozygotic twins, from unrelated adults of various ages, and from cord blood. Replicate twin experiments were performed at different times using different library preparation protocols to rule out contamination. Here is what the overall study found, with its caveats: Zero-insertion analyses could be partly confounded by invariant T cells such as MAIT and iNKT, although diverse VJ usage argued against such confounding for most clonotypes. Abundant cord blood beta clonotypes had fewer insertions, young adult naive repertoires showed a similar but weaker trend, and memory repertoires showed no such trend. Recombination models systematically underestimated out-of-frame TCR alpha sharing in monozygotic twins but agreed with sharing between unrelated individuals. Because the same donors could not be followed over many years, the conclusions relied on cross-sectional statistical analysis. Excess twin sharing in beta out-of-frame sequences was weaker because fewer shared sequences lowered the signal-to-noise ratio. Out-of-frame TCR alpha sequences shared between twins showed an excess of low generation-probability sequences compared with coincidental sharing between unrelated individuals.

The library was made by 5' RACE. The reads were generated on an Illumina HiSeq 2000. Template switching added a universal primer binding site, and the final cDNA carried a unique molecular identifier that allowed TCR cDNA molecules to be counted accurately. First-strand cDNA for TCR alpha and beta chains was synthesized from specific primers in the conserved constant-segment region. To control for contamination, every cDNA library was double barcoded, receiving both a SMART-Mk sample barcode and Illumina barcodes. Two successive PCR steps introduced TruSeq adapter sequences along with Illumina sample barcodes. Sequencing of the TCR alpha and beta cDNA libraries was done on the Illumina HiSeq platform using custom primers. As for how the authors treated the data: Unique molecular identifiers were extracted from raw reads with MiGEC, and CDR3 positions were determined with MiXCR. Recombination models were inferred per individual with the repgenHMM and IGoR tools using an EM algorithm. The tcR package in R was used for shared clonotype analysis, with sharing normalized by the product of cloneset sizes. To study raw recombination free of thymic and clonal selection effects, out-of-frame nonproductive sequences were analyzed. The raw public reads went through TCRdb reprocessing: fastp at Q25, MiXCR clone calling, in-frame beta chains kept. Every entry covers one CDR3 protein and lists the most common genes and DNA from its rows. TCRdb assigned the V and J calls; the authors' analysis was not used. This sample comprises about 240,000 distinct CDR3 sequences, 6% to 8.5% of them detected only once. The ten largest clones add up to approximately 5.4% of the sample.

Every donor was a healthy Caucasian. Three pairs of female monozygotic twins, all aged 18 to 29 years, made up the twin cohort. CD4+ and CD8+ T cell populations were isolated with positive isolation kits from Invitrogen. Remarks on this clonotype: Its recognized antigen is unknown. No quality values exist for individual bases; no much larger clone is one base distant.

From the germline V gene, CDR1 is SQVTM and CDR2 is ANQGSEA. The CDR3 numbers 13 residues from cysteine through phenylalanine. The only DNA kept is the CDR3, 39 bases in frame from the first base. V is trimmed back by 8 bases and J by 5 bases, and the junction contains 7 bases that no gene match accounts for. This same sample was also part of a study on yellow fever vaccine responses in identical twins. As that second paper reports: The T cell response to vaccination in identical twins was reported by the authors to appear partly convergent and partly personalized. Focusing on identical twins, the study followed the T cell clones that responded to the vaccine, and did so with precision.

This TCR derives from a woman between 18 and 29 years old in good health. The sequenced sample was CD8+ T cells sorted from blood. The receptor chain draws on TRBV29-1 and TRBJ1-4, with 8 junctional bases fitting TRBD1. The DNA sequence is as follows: TGCAGCAAACGGGACAGGCCCAATGAAAAACTGTTTTTT. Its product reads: CSKRDRPNEKLFF.